This TCR beta chain was identified in a study of beta chain features in type 1 diabetes. Study-level results: Shorter TCRB CDR3s, moderately but significantly so, marked every one of the four CD4+ subsets in Type 1 diabetes patients.

Concerning this clone itself: Its antigen is as yet unknown.

Expressed TCRB transcripts were sequenced, since all the RNA that had been isolated was reverse transcribed. Assay: immunoSEQ multiplex PCR; the TCRdb copy retains only in-frame clones and omits some. This table has some 160,000 clones, approximately 10% appearing once. The sequenced material came from central memory CD4+ T cells from blood. The TCR sequence derives from a young woman with type 1 diabetes.

CDR3 in amino acids: CASTAGYYNEQFF. CDR3 DNA sequence: TGTGCCAGCACAGCGGGGTACTACAATGAGCAGTTCTTC. The genes are TRBV7-6 and TRBJ2-1; TRBD2 agrees at 7 bases. The CDR3 contains 13 residues. Trimming removed 7 bases from V and 3 bases from J; junction bases left unmatched: 3. From germline, CDR1 is SGHVS and CDR2 FNYEAQ.